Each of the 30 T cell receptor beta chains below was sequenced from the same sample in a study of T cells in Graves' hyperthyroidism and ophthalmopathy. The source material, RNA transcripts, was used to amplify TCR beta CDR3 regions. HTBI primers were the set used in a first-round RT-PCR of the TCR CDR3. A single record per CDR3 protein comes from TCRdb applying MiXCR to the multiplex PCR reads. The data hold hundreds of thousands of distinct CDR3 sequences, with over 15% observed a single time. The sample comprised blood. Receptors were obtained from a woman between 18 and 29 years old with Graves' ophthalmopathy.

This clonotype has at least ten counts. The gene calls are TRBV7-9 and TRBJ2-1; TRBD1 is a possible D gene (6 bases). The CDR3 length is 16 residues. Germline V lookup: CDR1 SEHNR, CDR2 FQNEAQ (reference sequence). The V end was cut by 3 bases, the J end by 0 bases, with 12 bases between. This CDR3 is CASSFRTGSSYNEQFF. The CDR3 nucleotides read TGTGCCAGCAGCTTTAGAACAGGGAGCTCCTACAATGAGCAGTTCTTC. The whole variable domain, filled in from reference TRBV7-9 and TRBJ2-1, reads DTGVSQNPRHKITKRGQNVTFRCDPISEHNRLYWYRQTLGQGPEFLTYFQNEAQLEKSRLLSDRFSAERPKGSFSTLEIQRTEQGDSAMYLCASSFRTGSSYNEQFFGPGTRLTVL.

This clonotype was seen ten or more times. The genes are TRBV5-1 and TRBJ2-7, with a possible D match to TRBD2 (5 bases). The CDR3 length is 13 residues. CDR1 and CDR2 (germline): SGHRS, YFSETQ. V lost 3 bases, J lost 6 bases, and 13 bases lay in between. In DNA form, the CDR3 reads TGCGCCAGCAGCTCTTACAGCGGAACCGAGCAGTACTTC. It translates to CASSSYSGTEQYF.

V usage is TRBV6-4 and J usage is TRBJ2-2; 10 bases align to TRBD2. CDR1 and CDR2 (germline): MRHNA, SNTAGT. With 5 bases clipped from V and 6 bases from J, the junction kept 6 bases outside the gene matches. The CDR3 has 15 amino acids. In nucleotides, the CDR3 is TGTGCCAGCAGTACAACTAGCGGGGTGGCCGGGGAGCTGTTTTTT. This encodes CASSTTSGVAGELFF.

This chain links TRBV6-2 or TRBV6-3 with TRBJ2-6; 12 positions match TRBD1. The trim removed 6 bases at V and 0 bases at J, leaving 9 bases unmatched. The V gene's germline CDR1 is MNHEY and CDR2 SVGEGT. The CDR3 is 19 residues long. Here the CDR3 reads CASRKGQGATHSGANVLTF. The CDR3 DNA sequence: TGTGCCAGCAGAAAGGGACAGGGGGCGACCCACTCTGGGGCCAACGTCCTGACTTTC.

The CDR3, as DNA: TGCGCCAGCAGCCAAGGTCCGGTAGAGACCCAGTACTTC. Protein: CASSQGPVETQYF. This chain links TRBV4-1 with TRBJ2-5; D is undetermined. This CDR3 is built from 13 residues. Trimming shortened V by 1 base and J by 4 bases, and 7 bases separated the two germline ends. Looked up from germline, CDR1 is MGHRA and CDR2 is YSYEKL.

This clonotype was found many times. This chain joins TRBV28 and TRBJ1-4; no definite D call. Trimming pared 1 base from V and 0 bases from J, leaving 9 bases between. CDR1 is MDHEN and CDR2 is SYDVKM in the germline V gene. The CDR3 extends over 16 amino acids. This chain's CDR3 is CASSLLALTTNEKLFF. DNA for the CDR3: TGTGCCAGCAGTTTATTGGCACTAACAACTAATGAAAAACTGTTTTTT.

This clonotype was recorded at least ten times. CDR3 loop: CSAKIGVNTEAFF. The DNA of the CDR3 is TGCAGTGCTAAAATCGGCGTGAACACTGAAGCTTTCTTT. The chain couples TRBV20-1 to TRBJ1-1; D gene uncertain. The V end was cut by 4 bases, the J end by 0 bases, with 9 bases between. Germline assignment: CDR1 DFQATT and CDR2 SNEGSKA (reference sequence). This CDR3 has 13 residues.

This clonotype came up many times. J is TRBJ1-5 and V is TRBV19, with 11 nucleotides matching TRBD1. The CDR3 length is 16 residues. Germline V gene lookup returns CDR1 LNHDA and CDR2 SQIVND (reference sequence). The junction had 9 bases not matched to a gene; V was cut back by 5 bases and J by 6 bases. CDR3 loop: CASSVIGTGGIQPQHF. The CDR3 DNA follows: TGTGCCAGTAGTGTGATTGGGACAGGGGGGATTCAGCCCCAGCATTTT.

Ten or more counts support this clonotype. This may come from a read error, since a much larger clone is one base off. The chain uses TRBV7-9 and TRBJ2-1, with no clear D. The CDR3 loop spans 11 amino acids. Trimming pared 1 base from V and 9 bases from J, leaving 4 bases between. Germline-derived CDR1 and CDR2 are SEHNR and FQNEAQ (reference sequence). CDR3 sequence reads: CASSLVGEQFF. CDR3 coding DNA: TGTGCCAGCAGCTTAGTTGGTGAGCAGTTCTTC. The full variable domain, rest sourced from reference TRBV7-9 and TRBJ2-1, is DTGVSQNPRHKITKRGQNVTFRCDPISEHNRLYWYRQTLGQGPEFLTYFQNEAQLEKSRLLSDRFSAERPKGSFSTLEIQRTEQGDSAMYLCASSLVGEQFFGPGTRLTVL.

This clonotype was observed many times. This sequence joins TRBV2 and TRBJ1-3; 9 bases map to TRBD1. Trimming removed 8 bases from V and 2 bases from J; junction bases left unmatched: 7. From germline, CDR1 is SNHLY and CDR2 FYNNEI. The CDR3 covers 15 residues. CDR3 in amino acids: CASGEQGAPGNTIYF. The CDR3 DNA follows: TGTGCCAGCGGGGAACAGGGGGCGCCTGGAAACACCATATATTTT.

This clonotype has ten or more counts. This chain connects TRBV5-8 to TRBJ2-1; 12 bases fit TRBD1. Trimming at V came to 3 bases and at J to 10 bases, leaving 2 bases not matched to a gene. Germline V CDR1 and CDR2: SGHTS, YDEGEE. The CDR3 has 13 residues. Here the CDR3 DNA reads TGTGCCAGCAGCTCCGGGACAGGGGGCGAGCAGTTCTTC. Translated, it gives CASSSGTGGEQFF.

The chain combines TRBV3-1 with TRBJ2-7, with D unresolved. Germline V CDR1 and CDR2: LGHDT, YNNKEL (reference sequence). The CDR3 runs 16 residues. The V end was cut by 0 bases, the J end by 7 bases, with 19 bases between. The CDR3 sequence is CASSQETLTPLGEQYF. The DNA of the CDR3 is TGTGCCAGCAGCCAAGAAACGCTTACCCCATTAGGAGAGCAGTACTTC.

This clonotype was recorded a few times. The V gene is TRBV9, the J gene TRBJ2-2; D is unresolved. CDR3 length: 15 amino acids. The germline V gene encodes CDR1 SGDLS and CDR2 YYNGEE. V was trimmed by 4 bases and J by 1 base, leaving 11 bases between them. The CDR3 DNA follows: TGTGCCAGCAGCCCGACGCCAGGGAACACCGGGGAGCTGTTTTTT. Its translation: CASSPTPGNTGELFF.

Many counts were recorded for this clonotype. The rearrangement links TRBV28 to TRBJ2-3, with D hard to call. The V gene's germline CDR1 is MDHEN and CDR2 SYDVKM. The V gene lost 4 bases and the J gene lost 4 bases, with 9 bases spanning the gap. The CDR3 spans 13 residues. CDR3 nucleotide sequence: TGTGCCAGCAGTTCCCCGTATTCAGATACGCAGTATTTT. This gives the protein CASSSPYSDTQYF.

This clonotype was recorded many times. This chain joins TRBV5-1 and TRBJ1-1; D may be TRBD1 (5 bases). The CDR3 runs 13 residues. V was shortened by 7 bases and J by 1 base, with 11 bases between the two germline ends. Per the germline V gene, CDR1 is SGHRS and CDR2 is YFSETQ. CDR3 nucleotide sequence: TGCGCCAGCTCAAGACAGAAGAACACTGAAGCTTTCTTT. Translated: CASSRQKNTEAFF. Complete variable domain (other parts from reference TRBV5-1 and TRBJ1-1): KAGVTQTPRYLIKTRGQQVTLSCSPISGHRSVSWYQQTPGQGLQFLFEYFSETQRNKGNFPGRFSGRQFSNSRSEMNVSTLELGDSALYLCASSRQKNTEAFFGQGTRLTVV.

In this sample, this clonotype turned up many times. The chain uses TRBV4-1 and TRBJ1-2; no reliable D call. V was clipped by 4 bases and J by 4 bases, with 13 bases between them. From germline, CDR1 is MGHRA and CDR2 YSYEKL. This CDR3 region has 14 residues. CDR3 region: CASSRPRDFYGYTF. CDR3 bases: TGCGCCAGCAGCCGGCCGAGGGATTTCTATGGCTACACCTTC.

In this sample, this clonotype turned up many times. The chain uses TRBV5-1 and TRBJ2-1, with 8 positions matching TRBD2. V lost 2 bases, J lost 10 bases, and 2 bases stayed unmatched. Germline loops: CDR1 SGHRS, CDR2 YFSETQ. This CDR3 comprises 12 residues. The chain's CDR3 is CASSFTGGEQFF. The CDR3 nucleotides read TGCGCCAGCAGCTTCACGGGGGGGGAGCAGTTCTTC.

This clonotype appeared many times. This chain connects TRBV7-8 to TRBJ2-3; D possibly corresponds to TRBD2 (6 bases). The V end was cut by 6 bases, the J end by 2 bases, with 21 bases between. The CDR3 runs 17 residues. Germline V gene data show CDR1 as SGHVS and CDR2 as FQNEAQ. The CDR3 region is CASRAPLSGRNTDTQYF. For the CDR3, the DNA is TGTGCCAGCAGAGCCCCGTTGTCCGGGAGAAACACAGATACGCAGTATTTT.

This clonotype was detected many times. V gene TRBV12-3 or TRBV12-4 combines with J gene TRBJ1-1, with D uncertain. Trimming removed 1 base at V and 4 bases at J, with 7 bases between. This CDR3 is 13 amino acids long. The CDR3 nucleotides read TGTGCCAGCAGTTTAGGCTTGGGCACTGAAGCTTTCTTT. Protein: CASSLGLGTEAFF.

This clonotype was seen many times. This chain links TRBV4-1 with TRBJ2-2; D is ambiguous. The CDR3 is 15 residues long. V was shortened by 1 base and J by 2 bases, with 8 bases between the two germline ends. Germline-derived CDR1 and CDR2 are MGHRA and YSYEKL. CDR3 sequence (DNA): TGCGCCAGCAGCCAAGCCAGCTACAACACCGGGGAGCTGTTTTTT. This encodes CASSQASYNTGELFF.

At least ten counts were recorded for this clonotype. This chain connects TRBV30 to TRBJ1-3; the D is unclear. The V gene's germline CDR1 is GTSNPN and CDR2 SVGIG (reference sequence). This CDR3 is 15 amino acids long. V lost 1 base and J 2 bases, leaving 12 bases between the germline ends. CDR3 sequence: CAWSGGEHPGNTIYF. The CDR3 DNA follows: TGTGCCTGGAGTGGCGGGGAACATCCTGGAAACACCATATATTTT.

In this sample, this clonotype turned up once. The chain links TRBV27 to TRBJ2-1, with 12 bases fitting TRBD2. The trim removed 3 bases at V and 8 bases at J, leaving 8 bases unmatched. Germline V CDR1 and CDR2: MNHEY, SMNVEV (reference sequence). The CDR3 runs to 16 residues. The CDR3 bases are TGTGCCAGCAGTTTTCAGCTAGCGGGAGGGTCCGATGAGCAGTTCTTC. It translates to CASSFQLAGGSDEQFF.

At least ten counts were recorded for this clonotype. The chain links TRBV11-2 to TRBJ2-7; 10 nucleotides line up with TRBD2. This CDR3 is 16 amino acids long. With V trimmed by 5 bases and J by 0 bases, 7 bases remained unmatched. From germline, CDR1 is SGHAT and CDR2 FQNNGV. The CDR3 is CASSPRPSGSSYEQYF. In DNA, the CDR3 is TGTGCCAGCAGCCCTAGACCTAGCGGGAGCTCCTACGAGCAGTACTTC. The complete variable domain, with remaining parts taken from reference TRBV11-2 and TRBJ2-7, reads EAGVAQSPRYKIIEKRQSVAFWCNPISGHATLYWYQQILGQGPKLLIQFQNNGVVDDSQLPKDRFSAERLKGVDSTLKIQPAKLEDSAVYLCASSPRPSGSSYEQYFGPGTRLTVT.

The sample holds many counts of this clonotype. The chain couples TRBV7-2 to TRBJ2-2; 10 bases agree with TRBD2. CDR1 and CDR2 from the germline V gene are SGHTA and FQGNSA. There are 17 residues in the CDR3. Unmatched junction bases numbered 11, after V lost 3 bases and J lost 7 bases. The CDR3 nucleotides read TGTGCCAGCAGCTTGCGGAGCGGGAGGGCCGCTGGCGGGGAGCTGTTTTTT. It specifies CASSLRSGRAAGGELFF.

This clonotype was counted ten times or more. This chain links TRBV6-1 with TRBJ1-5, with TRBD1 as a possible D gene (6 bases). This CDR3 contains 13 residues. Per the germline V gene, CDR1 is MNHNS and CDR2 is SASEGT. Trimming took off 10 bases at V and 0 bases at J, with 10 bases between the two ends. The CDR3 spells CATRGVSNQPQHF. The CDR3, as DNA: TGTGCCACCAGGGGCGTTAGCAATCAGCCCCAGCATTTT.

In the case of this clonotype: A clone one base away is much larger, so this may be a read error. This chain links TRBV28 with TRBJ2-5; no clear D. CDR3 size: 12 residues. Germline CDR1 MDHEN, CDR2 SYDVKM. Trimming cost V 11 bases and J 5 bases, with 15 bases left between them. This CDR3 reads CAGSVVSETQYF. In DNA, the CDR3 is TGTGCCGGCTCAGTCGTTTCGGAGACCCAGTACTTC.

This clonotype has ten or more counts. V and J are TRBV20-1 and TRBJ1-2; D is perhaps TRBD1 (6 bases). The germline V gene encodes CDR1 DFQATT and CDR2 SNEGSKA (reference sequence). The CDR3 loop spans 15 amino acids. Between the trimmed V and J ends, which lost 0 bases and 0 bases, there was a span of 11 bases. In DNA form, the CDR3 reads TGCAGTGCTAGAGACACGAAGGGGGCTAACTATGGCTACACCTTC. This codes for CSARDTKGANYGYTF.

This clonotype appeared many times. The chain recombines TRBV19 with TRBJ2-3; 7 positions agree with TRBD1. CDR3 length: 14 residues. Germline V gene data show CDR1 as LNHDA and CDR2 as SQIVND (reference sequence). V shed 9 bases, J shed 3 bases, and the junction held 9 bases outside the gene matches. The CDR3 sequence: CASQRQGKTDTQYF. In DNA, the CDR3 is TGTGCCAGCCAGCGACAGGGAAAGACAGATACGCAGTATTTT.

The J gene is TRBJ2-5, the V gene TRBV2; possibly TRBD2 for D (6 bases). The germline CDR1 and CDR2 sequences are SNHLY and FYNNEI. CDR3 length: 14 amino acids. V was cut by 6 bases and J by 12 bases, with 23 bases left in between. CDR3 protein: CASRSPGREDLEYF. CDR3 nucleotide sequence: TGTGCCAGCAGGTCCCCCGGCAGGGAGGATCTAGAGTACTTC.

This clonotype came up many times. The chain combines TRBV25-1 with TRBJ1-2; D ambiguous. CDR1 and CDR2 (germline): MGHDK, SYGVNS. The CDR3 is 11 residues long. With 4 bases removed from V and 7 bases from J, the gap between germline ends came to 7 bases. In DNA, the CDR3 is TGTGCCAGCAGTGCCCTCGGTGGCTACACCTTC. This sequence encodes CASSALGGYTF.